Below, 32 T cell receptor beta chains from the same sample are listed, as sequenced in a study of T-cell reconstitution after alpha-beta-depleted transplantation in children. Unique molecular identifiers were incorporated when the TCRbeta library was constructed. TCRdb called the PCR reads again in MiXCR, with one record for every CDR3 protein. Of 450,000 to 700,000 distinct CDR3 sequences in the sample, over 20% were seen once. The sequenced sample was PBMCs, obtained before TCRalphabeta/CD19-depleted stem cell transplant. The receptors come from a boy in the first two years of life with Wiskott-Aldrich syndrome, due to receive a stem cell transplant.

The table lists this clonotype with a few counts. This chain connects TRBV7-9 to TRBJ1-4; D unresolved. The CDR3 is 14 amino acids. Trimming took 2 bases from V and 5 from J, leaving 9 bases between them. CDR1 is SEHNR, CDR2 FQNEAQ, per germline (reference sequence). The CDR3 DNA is TGTGCCAGCAGCTTATCCAGGAACAATGAAAAACTGTTTTTT. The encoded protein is CASSLSRNNEKLFF.

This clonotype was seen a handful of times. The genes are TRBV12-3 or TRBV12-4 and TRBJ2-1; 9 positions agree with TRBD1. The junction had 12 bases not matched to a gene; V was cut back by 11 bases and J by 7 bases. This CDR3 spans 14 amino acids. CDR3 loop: CAGPGTGSLNEQFF. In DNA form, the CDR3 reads TGTGCCGGTCCCGGGACAGGGTCCCTTAATGAGCAGTTCTTC.

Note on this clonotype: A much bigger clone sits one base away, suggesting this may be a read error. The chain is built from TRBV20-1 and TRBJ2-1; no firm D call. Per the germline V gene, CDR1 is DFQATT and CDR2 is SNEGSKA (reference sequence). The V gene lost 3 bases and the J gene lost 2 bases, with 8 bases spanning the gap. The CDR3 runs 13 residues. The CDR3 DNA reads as TGCAGTGCTAGCGGGCCCGCCTACAATGAGCAGTTCTTC. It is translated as CSASGPAYNEQFF.

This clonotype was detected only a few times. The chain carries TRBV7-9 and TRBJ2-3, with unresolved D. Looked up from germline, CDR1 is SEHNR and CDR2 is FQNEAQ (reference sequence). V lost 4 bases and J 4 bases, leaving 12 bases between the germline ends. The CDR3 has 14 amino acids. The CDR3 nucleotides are TGTGCCAGCAGCTCAAATGTAGGCGCAGATACGCAGTATTTT. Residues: CASSSNVGADTQYF.

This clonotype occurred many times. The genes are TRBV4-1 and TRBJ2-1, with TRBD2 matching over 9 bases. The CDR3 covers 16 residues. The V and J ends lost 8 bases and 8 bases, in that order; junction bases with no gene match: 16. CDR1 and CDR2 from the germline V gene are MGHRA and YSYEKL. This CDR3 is CASLLPAAGGLHEQFF. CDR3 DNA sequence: TGCGCCAGCTTACTACCGGCGGCGGGAGGGTTACATGAGCAGTTCTTC.

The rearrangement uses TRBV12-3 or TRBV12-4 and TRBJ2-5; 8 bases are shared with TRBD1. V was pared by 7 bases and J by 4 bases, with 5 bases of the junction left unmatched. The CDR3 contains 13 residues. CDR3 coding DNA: TGTGCCAGCACGGCGACAGGGGTAGAGACCCAGTACTTC. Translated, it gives CASTATGVETQYF.

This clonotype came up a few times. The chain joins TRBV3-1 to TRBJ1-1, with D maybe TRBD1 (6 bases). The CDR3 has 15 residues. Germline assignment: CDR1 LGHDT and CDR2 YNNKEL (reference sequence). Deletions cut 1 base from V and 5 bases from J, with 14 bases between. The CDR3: CASSQGGLQGTEAFF. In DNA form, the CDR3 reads TGTGCCAGCAGCCAAGGGGGGCTCCAAGGGACTGAAGCTTTCTTT.

CDR3 DNA sequence: TGTGCCAGCAGCTTCACGGGGTGGGGTGTTGAAAAACTGTTTTTT. This sequence encodes CASSFTGWGVEKLFF. This chain joins TRBV11-2 and TRBJ1-4; no firm D call. This CDR3 is built from 15 residues. The ends were cut back, 3 bases at V and 7 bases at J, with 15 bases in the middle. In germline, CDR1 is SGHAT, CDR2 FQNNGV. The full variable domain, with the rest looked up from reference TRBV11-2 and TRBJ1-4, is EAGVAQSPRYKIIEKRQSVAFWCNPISGHATLYWYQQILGQGPKLLIQFQNNGVVDDSQLPKDRFSAERLKGVDSTLKIQPAKLEDSAVYLCASSFTGWGVEKLFFGSGTQLSVL.

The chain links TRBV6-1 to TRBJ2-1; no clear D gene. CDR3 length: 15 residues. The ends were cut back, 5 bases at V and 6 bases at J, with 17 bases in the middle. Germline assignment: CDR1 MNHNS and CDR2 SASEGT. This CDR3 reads CASSPTPMSLNEQFF. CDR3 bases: TGTGCCAGCAGTCCGACTCCAATGTCCCTCAATGAGCAGTTCTTC.

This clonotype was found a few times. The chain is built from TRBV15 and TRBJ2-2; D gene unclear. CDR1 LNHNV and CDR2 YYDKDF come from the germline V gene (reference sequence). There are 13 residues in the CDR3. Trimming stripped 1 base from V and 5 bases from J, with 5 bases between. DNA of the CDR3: TGTGCCACCAGCAGAGGGGTTACCGGGGAGCTGTTTTTT. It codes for CATSRGVTGELFF.

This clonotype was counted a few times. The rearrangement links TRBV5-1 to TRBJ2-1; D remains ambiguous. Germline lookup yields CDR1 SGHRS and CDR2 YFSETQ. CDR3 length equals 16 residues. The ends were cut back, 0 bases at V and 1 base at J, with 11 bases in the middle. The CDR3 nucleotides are TGCGCCAGCAGCTTGGCTTCGATGGGGTCCTACAATGAGCAGTTCTTC. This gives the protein CASSLASMGSYNEQFF.

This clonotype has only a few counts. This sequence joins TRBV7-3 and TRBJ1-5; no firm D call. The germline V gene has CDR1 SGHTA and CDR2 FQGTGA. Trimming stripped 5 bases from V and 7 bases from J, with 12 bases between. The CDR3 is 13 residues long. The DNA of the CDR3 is TGTGCCAGCAGCGAGGAGGCGGGCCAGCCCCAGCATTTT. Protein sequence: CASSEEAGQPQHF.

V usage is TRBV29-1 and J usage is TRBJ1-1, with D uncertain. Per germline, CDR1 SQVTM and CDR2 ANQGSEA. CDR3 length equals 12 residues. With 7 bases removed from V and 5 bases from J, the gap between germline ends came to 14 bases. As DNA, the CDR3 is TGCAGCGCTCTCTGGGGAAGGACTGAAGCTTTCTTT. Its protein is CSALWGRTEAFF. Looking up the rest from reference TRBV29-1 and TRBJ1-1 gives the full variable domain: SAVISQKPSRDICQRGTSLTIQCQVDSQVTMMFWYRQQPGQSLTLIATANQGSEATYESGFVIDKFPISRPNLTFSTLTVSNMSPEDSSIYLCSALWGRTEAFFGQGTRLTVV.

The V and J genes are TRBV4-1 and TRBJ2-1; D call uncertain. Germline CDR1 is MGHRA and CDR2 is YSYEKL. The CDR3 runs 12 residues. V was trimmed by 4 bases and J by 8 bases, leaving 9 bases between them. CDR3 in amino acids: CASSLTNYEQFF. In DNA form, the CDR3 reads TGCGCCAGCAGCCTAACGAATTATGAGCAGTTCTTC.

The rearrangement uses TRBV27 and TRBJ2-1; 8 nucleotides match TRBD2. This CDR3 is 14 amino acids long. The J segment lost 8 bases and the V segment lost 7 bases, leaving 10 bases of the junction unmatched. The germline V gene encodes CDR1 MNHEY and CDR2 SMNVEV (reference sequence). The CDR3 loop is CASTAEAGDDEQFF. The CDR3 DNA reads TGTGCCAGCACGGCTGAAGCGGGAGATGATGAGCAGTTCTTC.

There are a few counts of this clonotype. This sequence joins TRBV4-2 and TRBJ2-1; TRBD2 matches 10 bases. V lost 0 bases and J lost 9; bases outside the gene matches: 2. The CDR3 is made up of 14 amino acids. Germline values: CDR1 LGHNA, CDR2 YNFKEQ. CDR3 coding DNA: TGTGCCAGCAGCCAAGAACTAGCGGGAAGTGAGCAGTTCTTC. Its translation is CASSQELAGSEQFF.

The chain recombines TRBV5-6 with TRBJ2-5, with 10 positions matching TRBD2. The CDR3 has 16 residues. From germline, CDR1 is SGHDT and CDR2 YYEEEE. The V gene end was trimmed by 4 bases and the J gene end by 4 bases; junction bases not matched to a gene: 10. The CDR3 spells CASSGISGRWGETQYF. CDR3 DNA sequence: TGTGCCAGCAGCGGGATTAGCGGGAGGTGGGGAGAGACCCAGTACTTC.

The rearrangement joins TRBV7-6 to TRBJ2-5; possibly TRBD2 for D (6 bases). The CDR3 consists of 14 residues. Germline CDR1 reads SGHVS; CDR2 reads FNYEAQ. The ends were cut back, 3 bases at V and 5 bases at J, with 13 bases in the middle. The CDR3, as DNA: TGTGCCAGCAGCTTTGGGCGGGGAACTGAGACCCAGTACTTC. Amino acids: CASSFGRGTETQYF.

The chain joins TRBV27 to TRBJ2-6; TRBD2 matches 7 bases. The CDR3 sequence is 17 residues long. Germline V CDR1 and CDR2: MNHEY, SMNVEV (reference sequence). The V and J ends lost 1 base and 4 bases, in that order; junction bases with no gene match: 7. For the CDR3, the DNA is TGTGCCAGCAGTTTATGGGCGGGAGTAGCAGGGGCCAACGTCCTGACTTTC. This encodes CASSLWAGVAGANVLTF.

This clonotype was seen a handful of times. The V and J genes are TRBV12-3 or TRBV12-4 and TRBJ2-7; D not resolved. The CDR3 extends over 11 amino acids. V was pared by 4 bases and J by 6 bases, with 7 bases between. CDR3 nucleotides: TGTGCCAGCAGTTCCGGGTTCGAGCAGTACTTC. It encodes CASSSGFEQYF.

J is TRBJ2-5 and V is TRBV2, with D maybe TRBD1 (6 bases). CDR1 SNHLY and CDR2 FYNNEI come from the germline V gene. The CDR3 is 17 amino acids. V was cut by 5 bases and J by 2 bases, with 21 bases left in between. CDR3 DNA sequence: TGTGCCAGCAGTACTCCCAAAAATCAACAGGGTCAAGAGACCCAGTACTTC. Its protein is CASSTPKNQQGQETQYF.

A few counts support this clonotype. The CDR3 DNA follows: TGTGCCACCAGTGCAGGGTCCGCGGAGACCCAGTACTTC. It is translated as CATSAGSAETQYF. The gene calls are TRBV24-1 and TRBJ2-5; D possibly corresponds to TRBD1 (5 bases). Germline CDR1 and CDR2: KGHDR and SFDVKD. This CDR3 has 13 amino acids. V was pared by 5 bases and J by 5 bases, with 11 bases between.

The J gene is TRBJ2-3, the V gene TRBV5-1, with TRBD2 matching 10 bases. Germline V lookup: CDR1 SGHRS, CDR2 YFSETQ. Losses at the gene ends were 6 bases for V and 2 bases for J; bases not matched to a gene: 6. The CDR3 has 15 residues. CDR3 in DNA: TGCGCCAGCAACGTAGCGGGAGGCTACACAGATACGCAGTATTTT. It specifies CASNVAGGYTDTQYF.

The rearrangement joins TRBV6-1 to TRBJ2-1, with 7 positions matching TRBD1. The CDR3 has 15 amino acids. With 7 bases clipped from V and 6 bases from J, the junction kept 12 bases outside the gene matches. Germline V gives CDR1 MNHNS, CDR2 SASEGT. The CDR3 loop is CASIARTGLSNEQFF. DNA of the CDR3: TGTGCCAGCATCGCCCGGACAGGCCTCAGCAATGAGCAGTTCTTC.

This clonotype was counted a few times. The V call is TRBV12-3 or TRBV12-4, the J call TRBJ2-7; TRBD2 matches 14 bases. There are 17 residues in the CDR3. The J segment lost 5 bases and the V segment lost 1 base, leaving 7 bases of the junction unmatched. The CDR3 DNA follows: TGTGCCAGCAGTTTAGGGACTAGCGGGAGGTTCGGGCACGAGCAGTACTTC. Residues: CASSLGTSGRFGHEQYF.

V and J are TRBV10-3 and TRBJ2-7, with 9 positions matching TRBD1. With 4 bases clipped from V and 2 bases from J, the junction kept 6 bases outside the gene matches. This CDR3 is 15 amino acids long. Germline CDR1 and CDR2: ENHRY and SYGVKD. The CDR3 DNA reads TGTGCCATCAGTGGACGACAGGGGGGCCCCTACGAGCAGTACTTC. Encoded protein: CAISGRQGGPYEQYF.

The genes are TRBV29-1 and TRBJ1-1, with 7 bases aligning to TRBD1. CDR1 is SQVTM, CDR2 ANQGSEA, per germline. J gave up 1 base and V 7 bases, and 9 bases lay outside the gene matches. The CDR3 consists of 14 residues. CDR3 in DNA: TGCAGCGCCTCAGCTGGGACAGCGAACACTGAAGCTTTCTTT. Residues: CSASAGTANTEAFF.

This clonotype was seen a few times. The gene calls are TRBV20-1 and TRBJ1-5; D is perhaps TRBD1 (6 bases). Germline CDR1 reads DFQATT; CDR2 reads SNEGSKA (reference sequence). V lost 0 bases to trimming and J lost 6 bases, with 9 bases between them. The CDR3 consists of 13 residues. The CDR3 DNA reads TGCAGTGCTAGAGAGGGGGGGGCTCAGCCCCAGCATTTT. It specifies CSAREGGAQPQHF.

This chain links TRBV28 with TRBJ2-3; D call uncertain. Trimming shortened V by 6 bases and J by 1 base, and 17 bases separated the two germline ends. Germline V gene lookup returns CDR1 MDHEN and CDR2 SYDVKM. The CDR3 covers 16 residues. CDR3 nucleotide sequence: TGTGCCAGCAGCCTTCTCTTTGGGTCAGGCACAGATACGCAGTATTTT. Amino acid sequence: CASSLLFGSGTDTQYF.

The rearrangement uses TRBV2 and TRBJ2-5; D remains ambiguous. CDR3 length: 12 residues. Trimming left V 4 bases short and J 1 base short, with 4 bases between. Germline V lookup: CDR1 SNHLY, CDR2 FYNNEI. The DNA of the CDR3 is TGTGCCAGCAGTGTTATCCAAGAGACCCAGTACTTC. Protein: CASSVIQETQYF.

The CDR3 loop is CASSPGLANYNEQFF. Written as DNA, the CDR3 is TGCGCCAGCAGCCCGGGACTAGCGAACTACAATGAGCAGTTCTTC. The chain employs TRBV5-1 and TRBJ2-1; 10 nucleotides match TRBD2. Germline CDR1 reads SGHRS; CDR2 reads YFSETQ. V gave up 4 bases and J gave up 3 bases; unmatched junction bases: 4. The CDR3 is 15 amino acids.

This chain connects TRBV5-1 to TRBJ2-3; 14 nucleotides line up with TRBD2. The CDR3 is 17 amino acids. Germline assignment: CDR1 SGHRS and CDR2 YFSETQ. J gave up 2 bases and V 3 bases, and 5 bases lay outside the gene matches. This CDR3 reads CASSSGTSGRHTDTQYF. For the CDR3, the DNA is TGCGCCAGCAGCTCCGGGACTAGCGGGAGACACACAGATACGCAGTATTTT.